The sequence of this TCR beta chain was determined in a study of cytomegalovirus exposure and HLA in healthy donors. The study, taken as a whole, reports: What was likely a sequencing artifact was a cluster of highly shared sequence variants. Association of some 18,000 TCR beta sequences with HLA alleles was found at 0.05 false discovery rate in a later analysis.

With regard to this clone: As yet, its antigen is unknown.

The PCR contained 60 Vbeta and 13 Jbeta primers. Sequenced by immunoSEQ multiplex PCR; TCRdb stores in-frame clones only, minus some. The sample has some 85,000 clones, roughly 83% seen once; the top ten hold roughly 2.3%. With 4 bases clipped from V and 2 bases from J, the junction kept 5 bases outside the gene matches. This CDR3 spans 16 amino acids. Germline-derived CDR1 and CDR2 are LGHNA and YNFKEQ. The sample was PBMCs. The V and J genes are TRBV4-2 and TRBJ2-3, with 11 bases lining up with TRBD2. This TCR derives from a woman aged 50 to 65 in good health and CMV-seronegative. This CDR3 reads CASSPRTSGYTDTQYF. CDR3 sequence (DNA): TGTGCCAGCAGCCCCAGGACTAGCGGGTACACAGATACGCAGTATTTT.